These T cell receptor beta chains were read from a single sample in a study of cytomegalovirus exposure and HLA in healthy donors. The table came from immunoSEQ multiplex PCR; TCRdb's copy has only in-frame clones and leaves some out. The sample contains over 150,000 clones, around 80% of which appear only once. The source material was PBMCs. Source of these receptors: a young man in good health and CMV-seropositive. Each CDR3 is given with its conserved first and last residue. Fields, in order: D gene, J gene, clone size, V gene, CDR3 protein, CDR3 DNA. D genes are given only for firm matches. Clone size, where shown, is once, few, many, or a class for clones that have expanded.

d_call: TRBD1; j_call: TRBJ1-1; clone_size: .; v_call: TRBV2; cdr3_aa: CASSGSGTGGGTEAFF; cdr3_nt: TGTGCCAGCAGTGGATCCGGGACAGGGGGTGGGACTGAAGCTTTCTTT
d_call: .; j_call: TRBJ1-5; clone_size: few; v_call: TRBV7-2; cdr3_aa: CASSLRGWDQPQHF; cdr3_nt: TGTGCCAGCAGCTTAAGAGGGTGGGATCAGCCCCAGCATTTT
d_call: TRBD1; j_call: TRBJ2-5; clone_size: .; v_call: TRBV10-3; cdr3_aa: CAAAGDRYRGETQYF; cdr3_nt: TGTGCCGCCGCCGGGGACAGGTATAGGGGAGAGACCCAGTACTTC
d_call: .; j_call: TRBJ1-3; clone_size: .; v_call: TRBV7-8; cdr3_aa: CASSLAGRASGNTIYF; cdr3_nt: TGTGCCAGCAGCTTAGCCGGCAGGGCCTCTGGAAACACCATATATTTT
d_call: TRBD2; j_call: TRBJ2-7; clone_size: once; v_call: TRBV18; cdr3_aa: CASSPGTSGYEQYF; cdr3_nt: TGTGCCAGCTCACCCGGGACTAGCGGGTACGAGCAGTACTTC
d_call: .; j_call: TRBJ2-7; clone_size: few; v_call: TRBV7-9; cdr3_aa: CASSSLYEQYF; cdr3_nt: TGTGCCAGCAGCTCCCTTTACGAGCAGTACTTC
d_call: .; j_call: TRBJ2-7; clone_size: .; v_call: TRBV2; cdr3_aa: CASSEHRVGWGLVGEQYF; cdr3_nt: TGTGCCAGCAGTGAACACAGGGTCGGCTGGGGTTTGGTTGGGGAGCAGTACTTC
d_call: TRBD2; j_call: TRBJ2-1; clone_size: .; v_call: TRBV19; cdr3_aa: CASSIGTSAPEQFF; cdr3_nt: TGTGCCAGTAGTATAGGTACTAGCGCCCCTGAGCAGTTCTTC
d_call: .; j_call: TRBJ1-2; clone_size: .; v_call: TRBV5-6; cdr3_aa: CASSPRLEVIYGYTF; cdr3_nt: TGTGCCAGCAGCCCTCGACTCGAGGTAATCTATGGCTACACCTTC
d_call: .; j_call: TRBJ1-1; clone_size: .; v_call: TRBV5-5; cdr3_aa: CASSVEGGTNTEAFF; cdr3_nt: TGTGCCAGCAGCGTCGAGGGAGGGACGAACACTGAAGCTTTCTTT
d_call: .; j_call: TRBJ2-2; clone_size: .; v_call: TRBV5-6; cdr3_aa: CASSFIASGGELFF; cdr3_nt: TGTGCCAGCAGCTTTATAGCCTCGGGCGGGGAGCTGTTTTTT
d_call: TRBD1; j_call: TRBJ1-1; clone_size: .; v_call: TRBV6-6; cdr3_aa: CASSYSQGENTEAFF; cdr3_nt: TGTGCCAGCAGTTACTCCCAGGGGGAGAACACTGAAGCTTTCTTT
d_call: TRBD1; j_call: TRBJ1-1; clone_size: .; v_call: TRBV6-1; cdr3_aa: CASSETGQGRAFF; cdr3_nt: TGTGCCAGCAGTGAAACCGGACAGGGAAGAGCTTTCTTT
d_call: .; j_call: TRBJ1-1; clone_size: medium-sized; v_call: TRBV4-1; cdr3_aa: CASSYRESTEAFF; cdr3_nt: TGCGCCAGCAGCTACAGGGAAAGCACTGAAGCTTTCTTT
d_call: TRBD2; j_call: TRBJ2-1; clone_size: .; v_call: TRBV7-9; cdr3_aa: CASSSISGSIDEQFF; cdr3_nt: TGTGCCAGCAGCTCGATTAGCGGGAGTATTGATGAGCAGTTCTTC
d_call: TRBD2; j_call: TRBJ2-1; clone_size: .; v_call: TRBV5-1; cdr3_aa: CASSLEASGRYNEQFF; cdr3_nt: TGCGCCAGCAGCTTGGAAGCTAGCGGGCGATACAATGAGCAGTTCTTC
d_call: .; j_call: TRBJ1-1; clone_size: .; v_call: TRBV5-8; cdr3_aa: CASSFQGNTEAFF; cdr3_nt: TGTGCCAGCAGCTTCCAGGGGAACACTGAAGCTTTCTTT
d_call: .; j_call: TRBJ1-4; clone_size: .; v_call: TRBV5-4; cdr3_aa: CASSPFGRDEKLFF; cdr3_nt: TGTGCCAGCAGCCCGTTTGGGCGGGATGAAAAACTGTTTTTT
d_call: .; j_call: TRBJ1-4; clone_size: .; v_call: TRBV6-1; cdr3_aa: CASSSLGTRDEKLFF; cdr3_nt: TGTGCCAGCAGTAGCCTAGGGACAAGAGATGAAAAACTGTTTTTT
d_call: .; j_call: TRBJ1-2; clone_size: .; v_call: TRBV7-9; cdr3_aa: CASSPEAVPYGYTF; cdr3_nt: TGTGCCAGCAGCCCGGAGGCCGTCCCCTATGGCTACACCTTC
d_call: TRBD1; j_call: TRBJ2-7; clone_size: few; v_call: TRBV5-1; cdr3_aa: CASSLGGQGYYEQYF; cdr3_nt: TGCGCCAGCAGCTTGGGGGGACAGGGGTACTACGAGCAGTACTTC
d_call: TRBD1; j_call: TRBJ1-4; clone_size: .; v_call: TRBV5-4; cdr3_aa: CASSLRMGQGFEKLFF; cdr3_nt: TGTGCCAGCAGCTTGAGGATGGGACAGGGCTTCGAAAAACTGTTTTTT
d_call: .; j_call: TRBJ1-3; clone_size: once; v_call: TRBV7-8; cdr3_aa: CAGSLRVNSGNTIYF; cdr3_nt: TGTGCCGGCAGCCTACGGGTAAACTCTGGAAACACCATATATTTT
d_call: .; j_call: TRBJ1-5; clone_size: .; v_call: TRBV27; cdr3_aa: CARYRVWSRYSNQPQHF; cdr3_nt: TGTGCCAGATACAGGGTCTGGAGCCGCTATAGCAATCAGCCCCAGCATTTT
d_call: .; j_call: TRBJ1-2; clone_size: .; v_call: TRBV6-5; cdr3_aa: CASSYSSPSAGYTF; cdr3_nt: TGTGCCAGCAGTTACTCGAGTCCGTCAGCGGGCTACACCTTC
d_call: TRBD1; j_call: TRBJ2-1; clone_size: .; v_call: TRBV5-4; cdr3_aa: CASSEGQATYNEQFF; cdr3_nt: TGTGCCAGCAGCGAGGGACAGGCGACCTACAATGAGCAGTTCTTC
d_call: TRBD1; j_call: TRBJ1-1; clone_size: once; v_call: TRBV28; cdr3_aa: CASSFLTGSGTEAFF; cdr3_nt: TGTGCCAGCAGTTTCCTGACAGGGTCGGGCACTGAAGCTTTCTTT
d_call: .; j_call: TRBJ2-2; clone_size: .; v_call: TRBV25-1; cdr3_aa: CASSWRGAGELFF; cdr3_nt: TGTGCCAGCAGCTGGCGGGGAGCCGGGGAGCTGTTTTTT
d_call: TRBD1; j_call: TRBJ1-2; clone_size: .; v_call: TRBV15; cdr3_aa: CATSPQGGYGYTF; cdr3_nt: TGTGCCACCAGCCCCCAGGGGGGCTATGGCTACACCTTC